This T cell receptor (beta chain) was sequenced during a study of blood T cells in healthy people across ages. The authors ran a second PCR of about 7 to 11 cycles using a sample-barcoded 5' primer and a J-beta primer mix. TCRdb fed the 5' RACE reads into MiXCR, producing one record per CDR3 protein. The sample lists more than 800,000 distinct CDR3 sequences, 45% seen once, with 18% in the top ten. CDR3 size: 14 residues. Trimming removed 4 bases at V and 8 bases at J, with 17 bases between. Germline CDR1 DFQATT, CDR2 SNEGSKA (reference sequence). The rearrangement links TRBV20-1 to TRBJ1-4; possibly TRBD1 for D (5 bases). The origin of this receptor is a woman aged 55-70 years in good health. The sample consisted of blood. This CDR3 reads CSATRDLEVEKLFF. For the CDR3, the DNA is TGCAGTGCTACTAGGGACCTAGAAGTGGAAAAACTGTTTTTT.